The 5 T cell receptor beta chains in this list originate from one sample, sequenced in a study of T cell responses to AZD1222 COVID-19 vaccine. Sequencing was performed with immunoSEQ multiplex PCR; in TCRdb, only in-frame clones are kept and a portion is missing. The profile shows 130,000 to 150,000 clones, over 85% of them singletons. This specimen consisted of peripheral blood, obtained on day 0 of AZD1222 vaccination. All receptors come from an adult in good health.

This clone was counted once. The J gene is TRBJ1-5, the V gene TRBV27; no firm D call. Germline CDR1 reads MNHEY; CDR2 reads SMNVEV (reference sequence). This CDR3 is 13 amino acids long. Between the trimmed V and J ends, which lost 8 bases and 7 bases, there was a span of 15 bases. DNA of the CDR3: TGTGCCAGCGGCCTCTTAGGGAACCAGCCCCAGCATTTT. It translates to CASGLLGNQPQHF.

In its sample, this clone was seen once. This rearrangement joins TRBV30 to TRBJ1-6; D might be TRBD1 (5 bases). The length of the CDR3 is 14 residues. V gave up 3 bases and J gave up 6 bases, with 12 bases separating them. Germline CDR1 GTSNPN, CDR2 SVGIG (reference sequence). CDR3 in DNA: TGTGCCTGGAGATCGGCAGGGACTAATTCACCCCTCCACTTT. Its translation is CAWRSAGTNSPLHF.

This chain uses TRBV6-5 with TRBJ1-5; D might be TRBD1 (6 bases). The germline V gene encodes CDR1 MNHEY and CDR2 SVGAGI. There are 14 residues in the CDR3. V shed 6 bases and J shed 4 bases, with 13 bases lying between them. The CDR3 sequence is CASRDLRGNQPQHF. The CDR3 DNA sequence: TGTGCCAGCAGAGATCTCAGGGGAAATCAGCCCCAGCATTTT.

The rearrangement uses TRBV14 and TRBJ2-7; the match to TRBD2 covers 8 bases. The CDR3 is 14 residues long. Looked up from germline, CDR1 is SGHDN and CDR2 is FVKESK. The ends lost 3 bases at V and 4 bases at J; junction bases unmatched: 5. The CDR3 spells CASSHATSAYEQYF. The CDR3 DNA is TGTGCCAGCAGCCACGCGACTAGCGCATACGAGCAGTACTTC.

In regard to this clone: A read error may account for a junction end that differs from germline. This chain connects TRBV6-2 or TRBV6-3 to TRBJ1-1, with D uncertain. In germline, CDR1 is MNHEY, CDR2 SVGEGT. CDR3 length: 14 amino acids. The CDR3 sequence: CASSNSIVNTEAFF. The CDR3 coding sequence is TGTGCCAGCAGTAACTCAATAGTGAACACTGAAGCTTTCTTT.